This is a list of T cell receptor beta chains from one sample in a study of yellow fever vaccine responses in identical twins. A single record per CDR3 protein comes from TCRdb applying MiXCR to the RT-PCR reads. The sample lists thousands of distinct CDR3 sequences; about nine tenths were seen once. The sample in question was T cells from blood (PBMCs), unsorted or a sorted subset (not recorded which), obtained before or after yellow fever vaccination (not recorded which). The source is a woman aged 18-35 years who received the yellow fever vaccine. Each CDR3 is given with its conserved first and last residue. A D gene is named only where the DNA matches it firmly. Expanded clones get a size class; other rows say once, few or many, or leave the size out.

j_call	v_call	clone_size	d_call	cdr3_nt	cdr3_aa
TRBJ2-7	TRBV2	.	.	TGTGCCAGCAGTGCGGTCGAGCAGTACTTC	CASSAVEQYF
TRBJ2-2	TRBV7-9	.	.	TGTGCCAGCAGCCAAACAGTGACCGGGGAGCTGTTTTTT	CASSQTVTGELFF
TRBJ2-1	TRBV5-1	once	TRBD2	TGCGCCAGCAGCAAACAAAGGACTAGCAGCGACAATGAGCAGTTCTTC	CASSKQRTSSDNEQFF
TRBJ2-7	TRBV18	.	.	TGTGCCAGCTCACAACAGGGCGAGCAGTACTTC	CASSQQGEQYF
TRBJ1-5	TRBV12-3/TRBV12-4	.	.	TGTGCCAGCAGTTTAGCGGGGCAGCCCCAGCATTTT	CASSLAGQPQHF
TRBJ1-1	TRBV11-1	.	TRBD1	TGTGCCAGCAGCTTAACACCTCGGACAGGGAACACTGAAGCTTTCTTT	CASSLTPRTGNTEAFF
TRBJ1-1	TRBV29-1	once	.	TGCAGCGTTCATGAAGCTTTCTTT	CSVHEAFF
TRBJ1-2	TRBV5-5	.	.	TGTGCCAGCAGCTCAAGCTATGGCTACACCTTC	CASSSSYGYTF
TRBJ1-1	TRBV4-1	.	.	TGCGCCAGCAGCCATAGGGGTAATGAAGCTTTCTTT	CASSHRGNEAFF
TRBJ2-5	TRBV13	.	.	TGTGCCAGCAGCGCAGATACAGGTTGGGAGACCCAGTACTTC	CASSADTGWETQYF
TRBJ2-7	TRBV23-1	.	.	TGCGCCAGCTGCTACGAGCAGTACTTC	CASCYEQYF
TRBJ2-7	TRBV28	.	.	TGTGCCAGCAGTCTCGGACTTCTTTACGAGCAGTACTTC	CASSLGLLYEQYF
TRBJ2-3	TRBV11-2	.	.	TGTGCCAGCAGCTTAGACACAGATACGCAGTATTTT	CASSLDTDTQYF
TRBJ1-2	TRBV13	.	TRBD1	TGTGCCAGCAGCTTAAGACAGGGGGTGTATGGCTACACCTTC	CASSLRQGVYGYTF
TRBJ2-1	TRBV12-5	.	.	TGTGCTAGTGGTTTGGTAGGGAGTCTGGATGAGCAGTTCTTC	CASGLVGSLDEQFF
TRBJ2-7	TRBV27	.	.	TGTGCCAGCAGTTTATTTCAGGTATGCTCCTACGAGCAGTACTTC	CASSLFQVCSYEQYF
TRBJ1-1	TRBV5-1	.	.	TGCGCCAGCAGCTCTGATCCGAACACTGAAGCTTTCTTT	CASSSDPNTEAFF
TRBJ1-5	TRBV10-3	few	TRBD1	TGTGCCATCAGCGACAAGGACAGGGGTAACAATCAGCCCCAGCATTTT	CAISDKDRGNNQPQHF
TRBJ2-1	TRBV18	.	TRBD1	TGTGCCAGCTCACCTCAGGGGGATCTTGAGCAGTTCTTC	CASSPQGDLEQFF
TRBJ1-1	TRBV4-1	few	.	TGCGCCAGCAGCCAAGATTCCCCAGGGGAGGCGAACACTGAAGCTTTCTTT	CASSQDSPGEANTEAFF
TRBJ1-1	TRBV11-2	.	.	TGTGCCAGCAGAAAAACTGGCGGAAGGAACACTGAAGCTTTCTTT	CASRKTGGRNTEAFF
TRBJ2-7	TRBV18	.	.	TGTGCCAGCTCACCACCGAAACAGGGTGTCGAGCAGTACTTC	CASSPPKQGVEQYF
TRBJ2-5	TRBV7-3	.	.	TGTGCCAGCAGCCCCCGACAACAGAGGGCAGGGGAGACCCAGTACTTC	CASSPRQQRAGETQYF
TRBJ2-3	TRBV2	.	.	TGTGCCAGCAGTGTGGGGCTGAAAAGGGGGACTAGCACAGATACGCAGTATTTT	CASSVGLKRGTSTDTQYF
TRBJ2-7	TRBV6-8	.	.	TGTGCCAGCAGTTATGGACAGTCCTACGAACAGTACTTC	CASSYGQSYEQYF
TRBJ2-7	TRBV2	.	.	TGTGCCAGCAGAGAGCTTACCTACGAGCAGTACTTC	CASRELTYEQYF
TRBJ1-4	TRBV11-3	.	.	TGTGCCAGCAAGGGAGTTGCAACTAATGAAAAACTGTTTTTT	CASKGVATNEKLFF
TRBJ1-1	TRBV29-1	.	.	TGCAGCGGTAAGGACGGCCTGAACACTGAAGCTTTCTTT	CSGKDGLNTEAFF
TRBJ1-2	TRBV9	.	.	TGTGCCAGCAGCGTTGAGATTGGCTATGGCTACACCTTC	CASSVEIGYGYTF
TRBJ2-5	TRBV2	.	TRBD1	TGTGCCAGCAGGGGGGACAGCAAAGAGACCCAGTACTTC	CASRGDSKETQYF
TRBJ1-1	TRBV7-9	few	.	TGTGCCAGCAGCTCGGGACGGATGAACACTGAAGCTTTCTTT	CASSSGRMNTEAFF
TRBJ2-2	TRBV6-1	.	.	TGTGCCAGCAGTGAAAGGTGGGACCTGACCGGGGAGCTGTTTTTT	CASSERWDLTGELFF